The 3 T cell receptor beta chains listed next were all sequenced from one sample in a study of tumor and adjacent non-tumor tissue in lung cancer. The library came from three nested PCR rounds adapted from ARM-PCR protocols. TCRdb passed the multiplex PCR reads through MiXCR, listing each CDR3 protein once. The data contain some 200,000 distinct CDR3 sequences, 70% to 75% of them singletons. No cell sorting was done before RNA was extracted from the tissue. Sequencing was carried out using lung tumor tissue. The receptors originated from a man aged 55 to 70 with non-small cell lung cancer.

The table lists this clonotype with a few counts. This chain uses TRBV6-1 with TRBJ2-7; a possible D gene is TRBD1 (8 bases). Germline CDR1 MNHNS, CDR2 SASEGT. Deletions cut 1 base from V and 3 bases from J, with 10 bases between. The CDR3 spans 14 residues. Written as DNA, the CDR3 is TGTGCCAGCAGTGAAGACAGGGGGGGCTACGAGCAGTACTTC. As protein: CASSEDRGGYEQYF.

The rearrangement links TRBV5-4 to TRBJ2-6, with D perhaps matching TRBD1 (6 bases). The V end was cut by 4 bases, the J end by 0 bases, with 14 bases between. CDR3 size: 17 residues. Per the germline V gene, CDR1 is SGHNT and CDR2 is YYREEE (reference sequence). The CDR3 DNA reads as TGTGCCAGCAGCCCTGACAGGAGTCCCTCTGGGGCCAACGTCCTGACTTTC. Amino acid sequence: CASSPDRSPSGANVLTF. Full variable domain (rest looked up from reference TRBV5-4 and TRBJ2-6): ETGVTQSPTHLIKTRGQQVTLRCSSQSGHNTVSWYQQALGQGPQFIFQYYREEENGRGNFPPRFSGLQFPNYSSELNVNALELDDSALYLCASSPDRSPSGANVLTFGAGSRLTVL.

This clonotype was found a few times. The chain is built from TRBV5-4 and TRBJ2-3; the D call may be TRBD1 or TRBD2 (5 bases each). In germline, CDR1 is SGHNT, CDR2 YYREEE (reference sequence). CDR3 length equals 15 residues. Trimming stripped 2 bases from V and 1 base from J, with 11 bases between. The CDR3 DNA is TGTGCCAGCAGCTTAGGGACCGCTGGCACAGATACGCAGTATTTT. Residues: CASSLGTAGTDTQYF.